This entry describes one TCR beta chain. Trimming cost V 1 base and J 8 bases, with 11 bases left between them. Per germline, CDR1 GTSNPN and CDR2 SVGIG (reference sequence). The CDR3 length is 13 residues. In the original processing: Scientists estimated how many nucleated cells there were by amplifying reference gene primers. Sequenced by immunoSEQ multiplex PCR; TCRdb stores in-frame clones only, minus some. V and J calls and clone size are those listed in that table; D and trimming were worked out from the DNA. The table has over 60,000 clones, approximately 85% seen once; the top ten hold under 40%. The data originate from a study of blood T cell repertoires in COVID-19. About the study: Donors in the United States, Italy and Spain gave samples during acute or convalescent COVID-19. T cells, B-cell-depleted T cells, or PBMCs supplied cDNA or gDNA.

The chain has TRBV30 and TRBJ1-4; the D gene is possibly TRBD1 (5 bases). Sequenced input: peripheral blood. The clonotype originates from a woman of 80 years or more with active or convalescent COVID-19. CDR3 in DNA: TGTGCCTGGAGTGGGGGGGACGCAGAAAAACTGTTTTTT. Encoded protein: CAWSGGDAEKLFF.